These 20 T cell receptor beta chains came from one sample sequenced in a study of T cell changes during pregnancy in multiple sclerosis. Generated by immunoSEQ multiplex PCR, the TCRdb table keeps only in-frame clones and is missing some. The sample lists some 11,000 clones, more than 85% occurring once. The material was CD8+ T cells from peripheral blood mononuclear cells, obtained in the second trimester of pregnancy. The receptors originated from a female donor in good health, enrolled as a control in a pregnancy study.

The chain uses TRBV6-5 and TRBJ2-5; no definite D call. Trimming pared 2 bases from V and 4 bases from J, leaving 8 bases between. This CDR3 has 13 residues. Germline lookup yields CDR1 MNHEY and CDR2 SVGAGI. For the CDR3, the DNA is TGTGCCAGCAGTTACAGCCTCTCAGAGACCCAGTACTTC. It translates to CASSYSLSETQYF.

The CDR3 loop is CSGRQGLGEAFF. As DNA, the CDR3 is TGCAGCGGCAGACAGGGGTTGGGTGAAGCTTTCTTT. This chain uses TRBV29-1 with TRBJ1-1; 8 nucleotides match TRBD1. The CDR3 consists of 12 residues. Germline CDR1 SQVTM, CDR2 ANQGSEA. Trimming at V came to 7 bases and at J to 7 bases, leaving 8 bases not matched to a gene.

The DNA for the CDR3 is TGTGCCAGTAGTTCCGAGGTAGCCTATGGCTACACCTTC. Protein: CASSSEVAYGYTF. V and J are TRBV19 and TRBJ1-2; D is unclear. Germline V gene data show CDR1 as LNHDA and CDR2 as SQIVND (reference sequence). The CDR3 runs to 13 residues. V was clipped by 5 bases and J by 4 bases, with 11 bases between them.

This chain links TRBV2 with TRBJ1-4, with D hard to call. The germline V gene has CDR1 SNHLY and CDR2 FYNNEI. The ends were cut back, 6 bases at V and 4 bases at J, with 6 bases in the middle. The CDR3 sequence is 12 residues long. The chain's CDR3 is CASRGLNEKLFF. The CDR3 DNA follows: TGTGCCAGCAGGGGCCTTAATGAAAAACTGTTTTTT.

The chain carries TRBV7-9 and TRBJ1-3; D is ambiguous. The CDR3 runs 17 residues. Germline V gives CDR1 SEHNR, CDR2 FQNEAQ (reference sequence). Between the trimmed V and J ends, which lost 5 bases and 3 bases, there was a span of 20 bases. The CDR3 spells CASSPEGAPQHGNTIYF. As DNA, the CDR3 is TGTGCCAGCAGCCCAGAGGGAGCCCCTCAACATGGAAACACCATATATTTT.

The chain uses TRBV6-1 and TRBJ2-2; TRBD2 aligns across 13 bases. The CDR3 loop spans 18 amino acids. V lost 2 bases and J lost 5; bases outside the gene matches: 8. Germline V CDR1 and CDR2: MNHNS, SASEGT. The CDR3 spells CASSEILAGGGPTGELFF. The CDR3, as DNA: TGTGCCAGCAGTGAAATACTAGCGGGGGGGGGACCAACCGGGGAGCTGTTTTTT.

This sequence joins TRBV14 and TRBJ1-1; D perhaps matches TRBD1 (5 bases). The ends were cut back, 2 bases at V and 3 bases at J, with 16 bases in the middle. Germline lookup yields CDR1 SGHDN and CDR2 FVKESK. This CDR3 contains 16 residues. The CDR3 DNA reads TGTGCCAGCAGCCAAAAGGGCTTATGGGGCGACACTGAAGCTTTCTTT. Translated, it gives CASSQKGLWGDTEAFF.

The chain uses TRBV21-1 and TRBJ2-7; the table's D call, TRBD1, has no DNA check behind it. TRBV21-1 is labeled a pseudogene. The CDR3 contains 15 residues. The CDR3 coding sequence is TGTGCCAGCAGCCCTCCGGGACAGGGAGGCCACGAGCAGTACTTC. Amino acids: CASSPPGQGGHEQYF.

In its sample, this clone is medium-sized. This chain links TRBV5-4 with TRBJ2-1; no definite D call. The CDR3 spans 14 residues. Trimming pared 1 base from V and 5 bases from J, leaving 10 bases between. Looked up from germline, CDR1 is SGHNT and CDR2 is YYREEE (reference sequence). The chain's CDR3 is CASSLMELDNEQFF. The CDR3 nucleotides are TGTGCCAGCAGCTTGATGGAGTTAGACAATGAGCAGTTCTTC. The complete variable domain, with remaining parts taken from reference TRBV5-4 and TRBJ2-1, reads ETGVTQSPTHLIKTRGQQVTLRCSSQSGHNTVSWYQQALGQGPQFIFQYYREEENGRGNFPPRFSGLQFPNYSSELNVNALELDDSALYLCASSLMELDNEQFFGPGTRLTVL.

The chain recombines TRBV9 with TRBJ1-1; TRBD1 agrees at 7 bases. The CDR3 runs 15 residues. The ends lost 4 bases at V and 1 base at J; junction bases unmatched: 7. Germline V lookup: CDR1 SGDLS, CDR2 YYNGEE. CDR3 bases: TGTGCCAGCAGCAACACAGGGGTGGGGAACACTGAAGCTTTCTTT. Translating it yields CASSNTGVGNTEAFF.

The V gene is TRBV19, the J gene TRBJ2-3; unclear D gene. The CDR3 is 13 residues long. The germline V gene has CDR1 LNHDA and CDR2 SQIVND (reference sequence). Trimming took 8 bases from V and 3 from J, leaving 12 bases between them. The CDR3 DNA follows: TGTGCCAGTTCACTATGGGTTACAGATACGCAGTATTTT. The encoded protein is CASSLWVTDTQYF.

The rearrangement joins TRBV5-1 to TRBJ1-1; tentatively, D is TRBD1 (6 bases). Germline V gives CDR1 SGHRS, CDR2 YFSETQ. The CDR3 runs to 13 residues. Trimming left V 0 bases short and J 6 bases short, with 9 bases between. Written as DNA, the CDR3 is TGCGCCAGCAGCTTGGGGGGGCTTTCTGAAGCTTTCTTT. Translated: CASSLGGLSEAFF.

The chain couples TRBV5-4 to TRBJ1-1; D unresolved. Germline-derived CDR1 and CDR2 are SGHNT and YYREEE (reference sequence). The CDR3 runs to 14 residues. Trimming took off 0 bases at V and 2 bases at J, with 8 bases between the two ends. The CDR3 DNA reads TGTGCCAGCAGCTTGGCTGCGGGAAACACTGAAGCTTTCTTT. This gives the protein CASSLAAGNTEAFF.

The rearrangement links TRBV7-6 to TRBJ2-7, with TRBD1 matching 8 bases. With V trimmed by 3 bases and J by 0 bases, 4 bases remained unmatched. The CDR3 runs 15 residues. Germline V gene sequence: CDR1 SGHVS, CDR2 FNYEAQ. The CDR3 DNA reads as TGTGCCAGCAGCTTCGGCAGGGGGCCCTCCTACGAGCAGTACTTC. Encoded protein: CASSFGRGPSYEQYF.

The rearrangement links TRBV27 to TRBJ2-1; D remains ambiguous. Deletions cut 7 bases from V and 6 bases from J, with 10 bases between. CDR1 is MNHEY and CDR2 is SMNVEV in the germline V gene (reference sequence). This CDR3 comprises 12 residues. The CDR3 sequence is CASTSVRNEQFF. As DNA, the CDR3 is TGTGCCAGCACGTCGGTTCGCAATGAGCAGTTCTTC.

The V and J genes are TRBV15 and TRBJ2-7; D is possibly TRBD2 (5 bases). The V gene's germline CDR1 is LNHNV and CDR2 YYDKDF (reference sequence). Trimming took off 0 bases at V and 3 bases at J, with 6 bases between the two ends. The CDR3 contains 13 residues. CDR3 protein: CATSRDRGYEQYF. CDR3 DNA: TGTGCCACCAGCAGAGACCGGGGCTACGAGCAGTACTTC. Supplemented by reference TRBV15 and TRBJ2-7, the full variable domain reads DAMVIQNPRYQVTQFGKPVTLSCSQTLNHNVMYWYQQKSSQAPKLLFHYYDKDFNNEADTPDNFQSRRPNTSFCFLDIRSPGLGDTAMYLCATSRDRGYEQYFGPGTRLTVT.

This clone has just one count. The chain joins TRBV19 to TRBJ1-4; perhaps TRBD1 as D (6 bases). The length of the CDR3 is 13 residues. V lost 7 bases and J 8 bases, leaving 14 bases between the germline ends. Germline CDR1 and CDR2: LNHDA and SQIVND (reference sequence). The CDR3 sequence: CASKQTGPEKLFF. In DNA form, the CDR3 reads TGTGCCAGTAAACAGACAGGTCCGGAAAAACTGTTTTTT.

The chain uses TRBV5-6 and TRBJ1-1; the D is unclear. The CDR3 is 14 residues long. Trimming took 2 bases from V and 1 from J, leaving 9 bases between them. Germline lookup yields CDR1 SGHDT and CDR2 YYEEEE. CDR3 bases: TGTGCCAGCAGCTTTCCTACAGAGAACACTGAAGCTTTCTTT. Translation gives CASSFPTENTEAFF.

The count of this clone is one. The chain employs TRBV29-1 and TRBJ2-3; D not certain. The V end was cut by 4 bases, the J end by 5 bases, with 4 bases between. CDR1 and CDR2 (germline): SQVTM, ANQGSEA. CDR3 size: 10 residues. DNA for the CDR3: TGCAGCGTTGCCGGAGATACGCAGTATTTT. It specifies CSVAGDTQYF.

The CDR3 loop reads CASYQDRGEFTEAFF. Here the CDR3 DNA reads TGCGCCAGCTACCAGGACAGGGGGGAGTTCACTGAAGCTTTCTTT. The gene calls are TRBV10-2 and TRBJ1-1, with TRBD1 matching over 10 bases. Germline V CDR1 and CDR2: WSHSY, SAAADI. V lost 8 bases to trimming and J lost 4 bases; unmatched junction nucleotides: 10. The CDR3 consists of 15 residues.